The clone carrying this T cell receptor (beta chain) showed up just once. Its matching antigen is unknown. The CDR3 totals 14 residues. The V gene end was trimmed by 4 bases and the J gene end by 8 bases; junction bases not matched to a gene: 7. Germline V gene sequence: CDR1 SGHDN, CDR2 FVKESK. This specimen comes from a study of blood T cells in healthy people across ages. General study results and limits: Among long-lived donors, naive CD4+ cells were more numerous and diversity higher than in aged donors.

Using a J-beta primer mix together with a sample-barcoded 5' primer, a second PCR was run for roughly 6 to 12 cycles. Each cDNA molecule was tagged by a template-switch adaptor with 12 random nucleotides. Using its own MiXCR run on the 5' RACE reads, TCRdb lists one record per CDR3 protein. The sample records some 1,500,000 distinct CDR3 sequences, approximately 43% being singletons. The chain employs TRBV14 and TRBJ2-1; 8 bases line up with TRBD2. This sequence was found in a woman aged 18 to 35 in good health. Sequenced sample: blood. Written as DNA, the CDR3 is TGTGCCAGCAGCCTAGGAGCGGGAGTACATGAGCAGTTCTTC. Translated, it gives CASSLGAGVHEQFF.